Described below is a single T cell receptor beta chain sequence and its context. The data were taken from a study of shared clonotypes between healthy human individuals. Only in-frame clones appear in the TCRdb table, and some are missing; sequencing was by immunoSEQ multiplex PCR. The data contain some 1.5 million clones, around 95% of them seen just once; the ten biggest clones take up 0.95% to 1.5%. The CDR3 loop spans 14 amino acids. The V gene's germline CDR1 is SNHLY and CDR2 FYNNEI. V lost 6 bases, J lost 9 bases, and 20 bases lay in between. Every donor was a Caucasian adult from Nashville, Tennessee.

This sequence was found in a man aged 25 to 45 in good health. Sequencing input: naive CD4+ T cells sorted from blood. Subset of the sample: CD45RA+ positively selected. This sequence joins TRBV2 and TRBJ1-1; perhaps TRBD1 as D (6 bases). The CDR3 DNA reads TGTGCCAGCAGCAGGGACAACCCGAATCAGAAAGCTTTCTTT. Translating gives CASSRDNPNQKAFF.